This TCR beta chain was recorded in a study of blood T cell repertoires in COVID-19. Study background: Some COVID-19 samples were acute and others convalescent; all came from the United States, Italy and Spain. PBMCs, B-cell-depleted T cells, or T cells were the source of the cDNA or gDNA that made up the material.

CDR3 length equals 13 residues. Germline CDR1 is MNHEY and CDR2 is SVGAGI. V was shortened by 7 bases and J by 0 bases, with 10 bases between the two germline ends. Per the original data handling: Scientists estimated how many nucleated cells there were by amplifying reference gene primers. Sequencing used immunoSEQ multiplex PCR; TCRdb keeps in-frame clones, though not all of them. From that table come the V and J calls and clone size; the DNA was used to work out D and trimming. The top ten hold about a sixth of the sample, which has 200,000 to 250,000 clones, 84% seen once. The sample consisted of peripheral blood. This clonotype was obtained from a woman older than 75 with active or convalescent COVID-19. The chain is built from TRBV6-5 and TRBJ2-7; no firm D call. CDR3 sequence reads: CASIQPSSYEQYF. The DNA for the CDR3 is TGTGCCAGCATTCAACCCAGCTCCTACGAGCAGTACTTC.